Listed below are T cell receptor beta chains from one sample, sequenced in a study of blood T cell repertoires in COVID-19. Profiled with immunoSEQ multiplex PCR; TCRdb holds only in-frame clones, not every one. The top ten hold about a sixth of the sample, which has 25,000 to 30,000 clones, 87% seen once. The sample was peripheral blood. The source of these receptors is a human donor in a cohort sampled during active COVID-19. CDR3s include the opening cysteine and the closing phenylalanine or tryptophan. A D gene is named only where the DNA matches it firmly. Clone size is shown for a subset of rows, as once, few, many or a class of expanded clone.

.	TRBV21-1	TRBJ2-5	.	CASSKPRRGGWQETQYF	TGTGCCAGCAGCAAACCACGGCGGGGAGGGTGGCAAGAGACCCAGTACTTC
TRBD1	TRBV7-8	TRBJ1-6	few	CASSDRGGVYNSPLHF	TGTGCCAGCAGCGACAGGGGAGGCGTCTATAATTCACCCCTCCACTTT
.	TRBV2	TRBJ2-7	.	CAGSGENEQYF	TGTGCCGGTAGTGGAGAGAACGAGCAGTACTTC
TRBD1	TRBV27	TRBJ2-7	.	CASRLLGQGNSYEQYF	TGTGCCAGCAGACTCCTCGGACAGGGGAATTCCTACGAGCAGTACTTC
.	TRBV19	TRBJ1-1	.	CASIRGRGNTEAFF	TGTGCCAGTATCCGAGGTAGGGGTAACACTGAAGCTTTCTTT
TRBD2	TRBV2	TRBJ2-1	.	CASRAGSGTNYNEQFF	TGTGCCAGCAGGGCGGGGAGCGGGACCAACTACAATGAGCAGTTCTTC
.	TRBV15	TRBJ2-5	.	CATKSQGPQETQYF	TGTGCCACCAAATCGCAGGGGCCGCAAGAGACCCAGTACTTC
TRBD1	TRBV9	TRBJ1-4	.	CASSPRQGNEKLFF	TGTGCCAGCAGCCCCCGACAGGGAAATGAAAAACTGTTTTTT
.	TRBV14	TRBJ2-7	.	CASSQGWEMSQYF	TGTGCCAGCAGCCAAGGGTGGGAGATGTCGCAGTACTTC
TRBD1	TRBV7-9	TRBJ1-2	.	CASSSLGQTNYGYTF	TGTGCCAGCAGCTCCTTGGGACAGACCAACTATGGCTACACCTTC
TRBD2	TRBV6-5	TRBJ2-5	once	CASSSTSGRGQYF	TGTGCCAGCAGTAGTACTAGCGGGAGGGGCCAGTACTTC
.	TRBV5-6	TRBJ2-5	.	CASSLSRVTQETQYF	TGTGCCAGCAGCTTGTCCCGGGTAACCCAAGAGACCCAGTACTTC
TRBD2	TRBV5-1	TRBJ2-2	once	CASRLAGLNTGELFF	TGCGCCAGCAGACTAGCGGGGTTGAACACCGGGGAGCTGTTTTTT
.	TRBV5-1	TRBJ2-5	.	CASSFDQETQYF	TGCGCCAGCAGCTTCGACCAAGAGACCCAGTACTTC
.	TRBV5-1	TRBJ1-4	.	CASSLVAGGDEKLFF	TGCGCCAGCAGCTTGGTGGCAGGCGGGGATGAAAAACTGTTTTTT
.	TRBV5-4	TRBJ1-1	.	CASSTQGLRTEAFF	TGTGCCAGCAGCACACAGGGTCTGCGTACTGAAGCTTTCTTT
TRBD2	TRBV28	TRBJ2-1	once	CASSSTSGRAGYNEQFF	TGTGCCAGCAGTTCGACTAGCGGGAGGGCGGGATACAATGAGCAGTTCTTC
TRBD2	TRBV6-6	TRBJ2-1	.	CASRGTSGNNEQFF	TGTGCCAGTCGCGGTACTAGCGGGAACAATGAGCAGTTCTTC
TRBD2	TRBV3-1/TRBV3-2	TRBJ2-2	.	CASSQASGKISGELFF	TGTGCCAGCAGCCAAGCCAGCGGGAAGATCTCCGGGGAGCTGTTTTTT
.	TRBV5-1	TRBJ1-1	.	CASSLDRQNTEAFF	TGCGCCAGCAGCTTGGACAGACAGAACACTGAAGCTTTCTTT
.	TRBV23-1	TRBJ2-7	.	CASSQVRDRQYF	TGCGCCAGCAGTCAGGTGCGGGACCGACAGTACTTC
TRBD1	TRBV5-1	TRBJ2-7	.	CASSPPQGAYEQYF	TGCGCCAGCAGCCCGCCTCAGGGGGCCTACGAGCAGTACTTC
TRBD1	TRBV19	TRBJ2-6	few	CASSTLGQLRLGVLTF	TGTGCCAGTAGTACTCTGGGACAGCTCCGCTTAGGCGTCCTGACTTTC
.	TRBV5-1	TRBJ1-6	.	CASSLAPRATGTNSPLHF	TGCGCCAGCAGCTTGGCCCCGAGAGCGACAGGCACGAATTCACCCCTCCACTTT
.	TRBV19	TRBJ1-5	.	CASSEAYSNQPQHF	TGTGCCAGTAGTGAAGCATATAGCAATCAGCCCCAGCATTTT
TRBD2	TRBV11-3	TRBJ2-2	.	CASSRLAGGLTGELFF	TGTGCCAGCAGCAGACTAGCGGGGGGGTTGACCGGGGAGCTGTTTTTT
.	TRBV19	TRBJ1-4	.	CASQRPGPYNEKLFF	TGTGCCAGCCAACGCCCTGGCCCTTATAATGAAAAACTGTTTTTT
TRBD1	TRBV6-5	TRBJ2-5	.	CASSPGTEETQYF	TGTGCCAGCAGTCCCGGGACAGAAGAGACCCAGTACTTC
.	TRBV18	TRBJ1-4	.	CASSGGAREKLFF	TGTGCCAGCTCAGGGGGGGCTCGTGAAAAACTGTTTTTT
TRBD2	TRBV2	TRBJ2-5	.	CASSFREGETQYF	TGTGCCAGCAGTTTCAGGGAGGGAGAGACCCAGTACTTC
TRBD1	TRBV6-6	TRBJ1-3	few	CASTRDRAVNTIYF	TGTGCCAGCACCCGGGACAGGGCTGTAAACACCATATATTTT
.	TRBV2	TRBJ2-7	.	CASSGVQGIYEQYF	TGTGCCAGCAGCGGAGTGCAGGGAATCTACGAGCAGTACTTC
TRBD2	TRBV3-1/TRBV3-2	TRBJ2-7	.	CASSQWASGFSEQYF	TGTGCCAGCAGCCAATGGGCTAGCGGATTCAGCGAGCAGTACTTC
TRBD1	TRBV10-1	TRBJ2-2	once	CASSEPQGQGSTGELFF	TGCGCCAGCAGTGAACCCCAGGGACAGGGTAGCACCGGGGAGCTGTTTTTT
.	TRBV12-3/TRBV12-4	TRBJ1-1	once	CASSFGGDTEAFF	TGTGCCAGCAGTTTCGGGGGAGACACTGAAGCTTTCTTT
.	TRBV6-2/TRBV6-3	TRBJ1-2	.	CASSYARLGYTF	TGTGCCAGCAGTTACGCCAGGCTTGGCTACACCTTC
TRBD1	TRBV19	TRBJ1-5	once	CASTFTGDSNQPQHF	TGTGCCAGTACCTTCACAGGGGATAGCAATCAGCCCCAGCATTTT
.	TRBV12-3/TRBV12-4	TRBJ1-1	.	CASSLLPGEAFF	TGTGCCAGCAGTTTGTTGCCTGGCGAAGCTTTCTTT
.	TRBV5-1	TRBJ2-1	.	CASSLAGSIWDEQFF	TGCGCCAGCAGCTTGGCCGGGAGTATTTGGGATGAGCAGTTCTTC
TRBD1	TRBV18	TRBJ2-2	.	CASSPPWTGNTGELFF	TGTGCCAGCTCACCACCGTGGACAGGGAACACCGGGGAGCTGTTTTTT
.	TRBV6-5	TRBJ1-5	.	CASSPRDSNQPQHF	TGTGCCAGCAGCCCGAGAGATAGCAATCAGCCCCAGCATTTT
.	TRBV6-5	TRBJ1-4	.	CASSLNEKLFF	TGTGCCAGCAGTCTAAATGAAAAACTGTTTTTT
.	TRBV24-1	TRBJ2-2	.	CATKAADSSDTGELFF	TGTGCCACCAAAGCAGCTGACAGTTCTGACACCGGGGAGCTGTTTTTT
.	TRBV5-6	TRBJ2-7	.	CASSHGTPSYEQYF	TGTGCCAGCAGCCACGGGACTCCCTCCTACGAGCAGTACTTC
.	TRBV27	TRBJ1-1	.	CASSLDRGNTEAFF	TGTGCCAGCAGTTTGGATAGGGGAAACACTGAAGCTTTCTTT
.	TRBV28	TRBJ2-5	.	CASSKGDQETQYF	TGTGCCAGCAGCAAGGGAGATCAAGAGACCCAGTACTTC
TRBD1	TRBV3-1/TRBV3-2	TRBJ2-7	.	CASSPPTGGEYEQYF	TGTGCCAGCAGCCCCCCGACAGGGGGCGAGTACGAGCAGTACTTC
.	TRBV5-1	TRBJ2-2	.	CASSLGREAGELFF	TGCGCCAGCAGCTTGGGAAGAGAAGCGGGGGAGCTGTTTTTT
.	TRBV28	TRBJ2-7	.	CASSLGSRYWGENYEQYF	TGTGCCAGCAGTTTAGGCTCCCGGTATTGGGGGGAGAACTACGAGCAGTACTTC
.	TRBV24-1	TRBJ2-1	.	CATSDRDRVSYNEQFF	TGTGCCACCAGTGATCGTGACAGAGTCTCCTACAATGAGCAGTTCTTC
TRBD2	TRBV5-1	TRBJ2-3	.	CASSLEGLAGTDTQYF	TGCGCCAGCAGCTTAGAAGGACTAGCGGGCACAGATACGCAGTATTTT
TRBD1	TRBV7-6	TRBJ2-2	.	CASGQQGAGTGELFF	TGTGCCAGCGGGCAACAGGGGGCCGGCACCGGGGAGCTGTTTTTT
TRBD1	TRBV6-4	TRBJ2-5	.	CASSDSPPRQGKETQYF	TGTGCCAGCAGTGACTCTCCGCCACGACAGGGGAAAGAGACCCAGTACTTC
TRBD1	TRBV5-1	TRBJ2-1	few	CASSLMTGVDEQFF	TGCGCCAGCAGCTTGATGACAGGGGTGGATGAGCAGTTCTTC
.	TRBV5-1	TRBJ1-4	.	CASSLNLAGGEKLFF	TGCGCCAGCAGCTTGAATCTCGCCGGGGGTGAAAAACTGTTTTTT
.	TRBV9	TRBJ1-1	.	CASSATGNTEAFF	TGTGCCAGCAGCGCAACAGGGAACACTGAAGCTTTCTTT
TRBD1	TRBV15	TRBJ2-5	.	CATSRDPIGTGAGKTQYF	TGTGCCACCAGCAGAGATCCGATAGGGACAGGGGCAGGGAAGACCCAGTACTTC
TRBD1	TRBV4-2	TRBJ1-1	.	CASSQAQTGATEAFF	TGTGCCAGCAGCCAAGCGCAGACAGGGGCAACTGAAGCTTTCTTT
.	TRBV7-6	TRBJ2-7	medium-sized	CASSLGREQYF	TGTGCCAGCAGCTTAGGGAGGGAGCAGTACTTC
TRBD2	TRBV4-2	TRBJ2-1	.	CASSQGTSAITDNNEQFF	TGTGCCAGCAGCCAAGGGACTAGCGCGATCACGGACAACAATGAGCAGTTCTTC